The 2 T cell receptor beta chains reported below all come from one sample, sequenced in a study of blood T cell repertoires in COVID-19. The assay was immunoSEQ multiplex PCR, and TCRdb's table has in-frame clones only and misses some. Of approximately 170,000 clones listed, 80% to 90% are singletons. The sequenced material came from PBMCs or T cells enriched from blood (not recorded which). All receptors come from a woman between 50 and 59 years old who had recovered from COVID-19.

This rearrangement joins TRBV27 to TRBJ1-6, with D possibly matching TRBD1 (5 bases). This CDR3 contains 14 residues. V was shortened by 3 bases and J by 6 bases, with 9 bases between the two germline ends. Germline lookup yields CDR1 MNHEY and CDR2 SMNVEV (reference sequence). CDR3 region: CASSFGGANSPLHF. DNA for the CDR3: TGTGCCAGCAGTTTCGGCGGGGCTAATTCACCCCTCCACTTT.

This clone was detected once. This chain joins TRBV19 and TRBJ2-1; possibly TRBD2 for D (6 bases). The V end lost 5 bases, the J end lost 6 bases, and 20 bases lay between the germline ends. There are 16 residues in the CDR3. Germline V gene lookup returns CDR1 LNHDA and CDR2 SQIVND (reference sequence). Here the CDR3 DNA reads TGTGCCAGTAGTGCGCCGGGAGCGCTCATTTTCAATGAGCAGTTCTTC. Its protein product is CASSAPGALIFNEQFF.